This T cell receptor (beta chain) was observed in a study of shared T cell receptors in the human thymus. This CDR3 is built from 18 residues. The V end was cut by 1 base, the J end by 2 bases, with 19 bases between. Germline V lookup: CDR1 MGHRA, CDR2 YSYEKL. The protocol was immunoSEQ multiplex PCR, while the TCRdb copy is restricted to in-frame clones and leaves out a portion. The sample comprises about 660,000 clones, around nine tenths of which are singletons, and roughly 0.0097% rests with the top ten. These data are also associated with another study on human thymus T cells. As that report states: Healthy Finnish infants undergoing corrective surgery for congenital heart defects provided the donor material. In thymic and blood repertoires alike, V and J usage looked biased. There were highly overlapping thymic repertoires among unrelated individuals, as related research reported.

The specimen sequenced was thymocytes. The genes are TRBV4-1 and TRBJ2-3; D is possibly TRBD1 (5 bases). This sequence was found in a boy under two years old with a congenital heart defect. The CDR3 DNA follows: TGCGCCAGCAGCCAAGTTAACCCCCCGGACACCAACACAGATACGCAGTATTTT. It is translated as CASSQVNPPDTNTDTQYF.